This T cell receptor (beta chain) was captured by sequencing in a study of response to subunit inactivated influenza vaccine. TCRdb recomputed calls from the RT-PCR reads with MiXCR, one row per CDR3 protein. Altogether about 570,000 distinct CDR3 sequences are present, approximately 11% being singletons, with the ten largest covering around 10%. V trimming: 9 bases; J trimming: 4 bases; junction bases outside the gene matches: 5. The CDR3 covers 12 residues. This clonotype was observed a handful of times. The data were also submitted as part of a second study, on T cells expressing NK-cell markers. This second study notes: UMI-tagged 5'RACE template switching yielded the TCR beta cDNA.

This specimen consisted of PBMCs from blood, obtained on the day of vaccination. The V gene is TRBV12-3 or TRBV12-4, the J gene TRBJ2-5, with TRBD1 matching 7 bases. This TCR was sampled from a man aged 50-59 years who received an inactivated influenza vaccine. The CDR3 coding sequence is TGTGCCAGTAATACAGGGGTAGAGACCCAGTACTTC. Its translation: CASNTGVETQYF.